This entry lists 32 T cell receptor beta chains sequenced from one sample in a study of blood T cell repertoires in COVID-19. Method: immunoSEQ multiplex PCR; TCRdb's copy keeps in-frame clones and lacks some. The sample yields about 180,000 clones, 88% seen once. Sequencing was carried out using PBMCs or T cells enriched from blood (not recorded which). All receptors come from a woman aged 18-29 years who had recovered from COVID-19.

J is TRBJ1-6 and V is TRBV29-1; TRBD1 aligns across 7 bases. CDR1 is SQVTM, CDR2 ANQGSEA, per germline. The CDR3 has 17 residues. V was clipped by 3 bases and J by 6 bases; unmatched bases: 14. CDR3 sequence: CSVDKTGSRVGNSPLHF. The CDR3 DNA reads TGCAGCGTTGACAAGACAGGGTCAAGAGTAGGTAATTCACCCCTCCACTTT.

The rearrangement links TRBV7-2 to TRBJ2-1, with a possible D match to TRBD1 (5 bases). The CDR3 is 15 residues long. Germline V gene data show CDR1 as SGHTA and CDR2 as FQGNSA. The ends were cut back, 1 base at V and 7 bases at J, with 14 bases in the middle. CDR3 nucleotides: TGTGCCAGCAGCTTAGGTATGGGGCAGTTGAATGAGCAGTTCTTC. This codes for CASSLGMGQLNEQFF.

This clone turned up a few times. The V and J genes are TRBV28 and TRBJ1-5, with 9 positions matching TRBD1. There are 13 residues in the CDR3. V shed 11 bases and J 6 bases; nucleotides not matched to a gene: 8. Germline V gene lookup returns CDR1 MDHEN and CDR2 SYDVKM. The CDR3 loop is CAAGTGMGQPQHF. The CDR3 region has the DNA TGTGCCGCAGGGACAGGGATGGGTCAGCCCCAGCATTTT.

The chain couples TRBV6-2 or TRBV6-3 to TRBJ2-7, with 8 bases identical to TRBD1. Germline CDR1 is MNHEY and CDR2 is SVGEGT. J lost 2 bases, V lost 2 bases, and 14 bases had no gene match. The CDR3 sequence is 18 residues long. The CDR3 protein is CASSYPAAGTGATYEQYF. CDR3 nucleotide sequence: TGTGCCAGCAGTTACCCCGCCGCCGGGACAGGAGCCACCTACGAGCAGTACTTC.

This chain uses TRBV4-3 with TRBJ2-3; tentative D call: TRBD2 (5 bases). This CDR3 contains 13 residues. V lost 2 bases, J lost 4 bases, and 7 bases lay in between. Germline V CDR1 and CDR2: LGHNA, YSLEER. The CDR3 spells CASSQLGADTQYF. The DNA for the CDR3 is TGCGCCAGCAGCCAACTGGGAGCAGATACGCAGTATTTT.

The chain joins TRBV28 to TRBJ2-4; 9 positions agree with TRBD1. CDR1 is MDHEN, CDR2 SYDVKM, per germline. Trimming at V came to 6 bases and at J to 8 bases, leaving 8 bases not matched to a gene. The CDR3 runs 14 residues. CDR3 DNA sequence: TGTGCCAGCAGGCCTCGGACAGGGGACCACATTCAGTACTTC. Residues: CASRPRTGDHIQYF.

The gene calls are TRBV5-4 and TRBJ2-5, with a tentative D call TRBD1 (5 bases). The germline gives CDR1 SGHNT, CDR2 YYREEE (reference sequence). Deletions cut 0 bases from V and 4 bases from J, with 7 bases between. The CDR3 has 13 amino acids. The CDR3 DNA reads TGTGCCAGCAGCTTGGACCAGGGAGAGACCCAGTACTTC. As protein: CASSLDQGETQYF.

The rearrangement links TRBV24-1 to TRBJ2-5, with TRBD2 matching 8 bases. Unmatched junction bases numbered 7, after V lost 10 bases and J lost 4 bases. The germline V gene has CDR1 KGHDR and CDR2 SFDVKD. The CDR3 is 13 amino acids. The CDR3 nucleotides read TGTGCCACTTCGGGGGGGCCTAGAGAGACCCAGTACTTC. This translates into CATSGGPRETQYF.

CDR3 loop: CASSFQGAPLHGYTF. The CDR3 bases are TGTGCCAGCAGTTTCCAGGGCGCCCCCCTTCATGGCTACACCTTC. This chain uses TRBV27 with TRBJ1-2; D possibly corresponds to TRBD1 (5 bases). Trimming took 3 bases from V and 6 from J, leaving 17 bases between them. The CDR3 runs to 15 residues. Per the germline V gene, CDR1 is MNHEY and CDR2 is SMNVEV (reference sequence).

V and J are TRBV3-1 (or the pseudogene TRBV3-2) and TRBJ2-5; TRBD1 agrees at 7 bases. The CDR3 sequence is 18 residues long. Losses at the gene ends were 1 base for V and 0 bases for J; bases not matched to a gene: 11. CDR1 LGHDT and CDR2 YNNKEL come from the germline V gene (reference sequence). The CDR3 sequence is CASSQGGPGQHDQETQYF. The CDR3 DNA reads TGTGCCAGCAGCCAAGGTGGCCCGGGACAGCACGACCAAGAGACCCAGTACTTC.

CDR3 residues: CASSFARNEKLFF. The CDR3 region has the DNA TGTGCCAGCAGTTTTGCGCGGAATGAAAAACTGTTTTTT. This rearrangement joins TRBV27 to TRBJ1-4; D ambiguous. V was trimmed by 3 bases and J by 5 bases, leaving 7 bases between them. The CDR3 runs to 13 residues. Germline CDR1 reads MNHEY; CDR2 reads SMNVEV (reference sequence).

The chain is built from TRBV5-1 and TRBJ1-2; D possibly corresponds to TRBD1 (6 bases). The CDR3 consists of 14 residues. The germline gives CDR1 SGHRS, CDR2 YFSETQ. V lost 0 bases to trimming and J lost 6 bases, with 12 bases between them. CDR3 region: CASSLATGANGYTF. CDR3 nucleotide sequence: TGCGCCAGCAGCTTGGCGACAGGTGCGAATGGCTACACCTTC. Full variable domain (missing parts from reference TRBV5-1 and TRBJ1-2): KAGVTQTPRYLIKTRGQQVTLSCSPISGHRSVSWYQQTPGQGLQFLFEYFSETQRNKGNFPGRFSGRQFSNSRSEMNVSTLELGDSALYLCASSLATGANGYTFGSGTRLTVV.

The chain links TRBV27 to TRBJ1-1; 7 bases are shared with TRBD1. The V gene end was trimmed by 3 bases and the J gene end by 1 base; junction bases not matched to a gene: 5. The CDR3 runs to 15 residues. Germline assignment: CDR1 MNHEY and CDR2 SMNVEV (reference sequence). For the CDR3, the DNA is TGTGCCAGCAGTTTTCTCGGGACAGAGAACACTGAAGCTTTCTTT. This translates into CASSFLGTENTEAFF.

The chain couples TRBV19 to TRBJ2-7, with D maybe TRBD2 (8 bases). The CDR3 runs to 13 residues. Germline-derived CDR1 and CDR2 are LNHDA and SQIVND (reference sequence). Trimming took 10 bases from V and 2 from J, leaving 15 bases between them. This CDR3 reads CATGGTEAYEQYF. CDR3 nucleotide sequence: TGTGCCACGGGGGGGACAGAAGCCTACGAGCAGTACTTC.

The V call is TRBV20-1, the J call TRBJ1-5, with a tentative D call TRBD1 (6 bases). The CDR3 totals 14 residues. Germline lookup yields CDR1 DFQATT and CDR2 SNEGSKA (reference sequence). V was pared by 3 bases and J by 4 bases, with 13 bases between. This CDR3 reads CSASIPGENQPQHF. The CDR3 DNA reads as TGCAGTGCTAGTATCCCAGGGGAGAATCAGCCCCAGCATTTT.

The chain is built from TRBV4-3 and TRBJ2-7; tentatively, D is TRBD2 (6 bases). The CDR3 covers 13 residues. V was clipped by 1 base and J by 4 bases, with 8 bases between them. Germline lookup yields CDR1 LGHNA and CDR2 YSLEER. CDR3 region: CASSQAGRYEQYF. Written as DNA, the CDR3 is TGCGCCAGCAGCCAAGCTGGGAGGTACGAGCAGTACTTC.

J is TRBJ2-5 and V is TRBV5-4, with TRBD2 identical over 7 bases. Germline CDR1 reads SGHNT; CDR2 reads YYREEE (reference sequence). There are 13 residues in the CDR3. V shed 5 bases, J shed 0 bases, and the junction held 1 base outside the gene matches. The CDR3 reads CASRGGNQETQYF. CDR3 in DNA: TGTGCCAGCAGGGGGGGGAACCAAGAGACCCAGTACTTC.

The chain has TRBV7-3 and TRBJ2-3, with 7 bases identical to TRBD2. Germline assignment: CDR1 SGHTA and CDR2 FQGTGA. The ends lost 0 bases at V and 4 bases at J; junction bases unmatched: 10. The CDR3 consists of 17 residues. The CDR3 here is CASSLTSGGVRADTQYF. The CDR3 DNA reads as TGTGCCAGCAGCTTAACCTCGGGGGGAGTTCGCGCAGATACGCAGTATTTT.

This clone has only one observation. The V and J genes are TRBV4-2 and TRBJ2-2; TRBD2 matches at 11 bases. The V gene's germline CDR1 is LGHNA and CDR2 YNFKEQ. The CDR3 is made up of 16 amino acids. Trimming cost V 0 bases and J 4 bases; bases outside gene matches: 1. Written as DNA, the CDR3 is TGTGCCAGCAGCCAAGATAGCGGGGGGGTCACCGGGGAGCTGTTTTTT. Translation gives CASSQDSGGVTGELFF.

Of note for this clone: This sample also contains other DNA sequences that code for the same CDR3. The chain uses TRBV2 and TRBJ1-3; 7 bases fit TRBD1. The V gene end was trimmed by 4 bases and the J gene end by 0 bases; junction bases not matched to a gene: 3. CDR1 is SNHLY, CDR2 FYNNEI, per germline. This CDR3 is 15 amino acids long. The CDR3 nucleotides read TGTGCCAGCAGTGGGGACAGATACTCTGGAAACACCATATATTTT. This encodes CASSGDRYSGNTIYF.

V gene TRBV28 combines with J gene TRBJ1-2; D is perhaps TRBD1 (5 bases). This CDR3 contains 13 residues. In germline, CDR1 is MDHEN, CDR2 SYDVKM. Trimming pared 5 bases from V and 7 bases from J, leaving 14 bases between. The CDR3 spells CASSLGGVRGYTF. The CDR3 nucleotides are TGTGCCAGCAGTCTCGGGGGGGTCCGTGGCTACACCTTC.

The chain uses TRBV12-5 and TRBJ2-1; D is unclear. The CDR3 totals 11 residues. Germline V lookup: CDR1 LGHNT, CDR2 FRNRAP. Between the trimmed V and J ends, which lost 3 bases and 5 bases, there was a span of 2 bases. In DNA form, the CDR3 reads TGTGCTAGTGGTTTTAACAATGAGCAGTTCTTC. This codes for CASGFNNEQFF.

The chain recombines TRBV23-1 with TRBJ1-6; 8 positions agree with TRBD1. TRBV23-1 is an ORF for which the function is uncertain. CDR3 length: 14 residues. Losses at the gene ends were 2 bases for V and 6 bases for J; bases not matched to a gene: 0. Here the CDR3 reads CASSQTGGNSPLHF. The CDR3 coding sequence is TGCGCCAGCAGTCAAACAGGGGGTAATTCACCCCTCCACTTT.

This clone has only one observation. J is TRBJ2-1 and V is TRBV19; 8 bases fit TRBD1. The CDR3 has 16 residues. Germline V gives CDR1 LNHDA, CDR2 SQIVND (reference sequence). V trimming: 3 bases; J trimming: 10 bases; junction bases outside the gene matches: 14. The CDR3, as DNA: TGTGCCAGTAGTATTTCAACTAACTCAGGGGGCCGGGAGCAGTTCTTC. Translating it yields CASSISTNSGGREQFF.

The chain is built from TRBV5-8 and TRBJ1-6, with 11 bases aligning to TRBD1. With V trimmed by 0 bases and J by 7 bases, 6 bases remained unmatched. The CDR3 runs to 17 residues. CDR1 is SGHTS and CDR2 is YDEGEE in the germline V gene. For the CDR3, the DNA is TGTGCCAGCAGCTTGGCCCAGGACAGGGGGCCCAATTCACCCCTCCACTTT. Protein: CASSLAQDRGPNSPLHF.

This chain's CDR3 is CASSWTANTGELFF. CDR3 DNA: TGTGCCAGCAGTTGGACAGCGAACACCGGGGAGCTGTTTTTT. The rearrangement joins TRBV5-4 to TRBJ2-2; possibly TRBD1 for D (6 bases). Germline V gene sequence: CDR1 SGHNT, CDR2 YYREEE (reference sequence). Trimming stripped 5 bases from V and 0 bases from J, with 8 bases between. The CDR3 is 14 amino acids.

This clone appeared a single time. V usage is TRBV11-3 and J usage is TRBJ2-2, with 8 bases matching TRBD1. CDR3 length: 14 residues. CDR1 and CDR2 from the germline V gene are SGHNT and YENEEA. V gave up 5 bases and J gave up 7 bases; unmatched junction bases: 6. The CDR3 region is CASSPDRVGGELFF. The CDR3 DNA reads as TGTGCCAGCAGCCCGGACAGGGTTGGCGGGGAGCTGTTTTTT.

The rearrangement joins TRBV12-3 or TRBV12-4 to TRBJ2-4, with D perhaps TRBD1 (6 bases). CDR3 length: 13 amino acids. V was clipped by 0 bases and J by 13 bases, with 13 bases between them. CDR3 DNA sequence: TGTGCCAGCAGTTTAGCGGGGGCAGTTTCCCAGTACTTC. The encoded protein is CASSLAGAVSQYF.

J is TRBJ2-3 and V is TRBV6-5; 10 bases match TRBD2. The CDR3 totals 15 residues. The V segment lost 5 bases and the J segment 4 bases; nucleotides outside the gene matches: 6. Looked up from germline, CDR1 is MNHEY and CDR2 is SVGAGI. CDR3 in DNA: TGTGCCAGCAGTCGACTAGCGGGTGGACCAGATACGCAGTATTTT. Its translation: CASSRLAGGPDTQYF.

The chain couples TRBV3-1 (or the pseudogene TRBV3-2) to TRBJ1-5; D is unresolved. Germline CDR1 reads LGHDT; CDR2 reads YNNKEL (reference sequence). The V end was cut by 6 bases, the J end by 11 bases, with 8 bases between. The CDR3 consists of 10 residues. For the CDR3, the DNA is TGTGCCAGCAGATCCCCAGCCCAGCATTTT. Its protein product is CASRSPAQHF.

The rearrangement joins TRBV19 to TRBJ1-2; D is perhaps TRBD1 (5 bases). V was clipped by 4 bases and J by 0 bases, with 15 bases between them. The germline V gene encodes CDR1 LNHDA and CDR2 SQIVND (reference sequence). CDR3 length: 16 amino acids. The CDR3, as DNA: TGTGCCAGTAGTAAAGGACATCTCTCAGCTAACTATGGCTACACCTTC. As protein: CASSKGHLSANYGYTF.

DNA for the CDR3: TGTGCCAGCCAAGACAGGGGGCTAGGGAATCAGCCCCAGCATTTT. Protein sequence: CASQDRGLGNQPQHF. The gene calls are TRBV6-6 and TRBJ1-5; 10 bases map to TRBD1. The CDR3 length is 15 residues. V dropped 8 bases and J dropped 4; count of bases not matched to a gene: 8. Germline CDR1 is MNHNY and CDR2 is SVGAGI (reference sequence).